Reported below is one T cell receptor (beta chain). This clonotype has only a few counts. Its antigen remains undetermined. The sample holds no much larger clone one base away, and base qualities are not on file. TCR beta VDJ combination and CDR3 sequence profiling used genomic DNA as the template. An Illumina HiSeq 2000 was the platform used for TCR repertoire sequencing. In the authors' own workflow: Repertoire assessment relied on Simpson's diversity index, CDR3 size and DJ length profiles, and TRBV/TRBJ rearrangement plots. Whichever DNA sequence was most abundant in the deep sequencing data was defined as the immunodominant clone. CDR3 amino acid sequences were checked for sharing between subjects and were compared against published repertoires and the VDJdb database. TCRdb applied fastp at Q25 and MiXCR to the public reads, then kept only in-frame beta chains. Rows are unified per CDR3 protein, each entry keeping the most common DNA and genes. The V and J calls come from TCRdb's annotation, not from the publication. This sample is represented by some 200,000 distinct CDR3 sequences; 48% of them were singletons. The leading ten clones occupy approximately 9.7% of the sample.

At the junction V is shortened by 4 bases and J by 11 bases, with 14 bases in between. Its CDR3 holds 12 amino acids, cysteine through phenylalanine. The sequence is cut down to CDR3 DNA, 36 bases in frame from base 1. Via the germline V gene, CDR1 is MNHNS and CDR2 SASEGT. This record comes from a study of CD8+CD57+ T cells in acquired aplastic anemia (dated by TCRdb to 2016 to 2019). Regarding the complete study: A mean of approximately 3 ug of DNA, ranging from roughly 0.18 to 30 ug, was extracted from sorted CD4+ and CD8+ cells. A CD8+CD57+ expansion meant a frequency higher than the mean frequency seen in healthy subjects.

Expansion of CD8+CD57+ cells had been shown by flow cytometry in the patients chosen for sequencing. All patients had severe acquired aplastic anemia diagnosed by International Study of Aplastic Anemia and Agranulocytosis and Camitta criteria. No therapy had been received by the patients at the time of blood sampling. The study deep-sequenced TCR repertoires of sorted CD4+ and CD8+ blood T cells from severe aplastic anemia patients and healthy subjects. Patients were enrolled under clinicaltrials.gov protocols 00001620, 01623167, 00001397, 00071045, 00081523 and 00961064 in the USA. Ficoll-Paque density gradient centrifugation was used to isolate peripheral blood mononuclear cells. Before DNA extraction, CD4+ and CD8+ T cells were sorted by FACS or by magnetic beads. What the work shows at the level of the full study, not this receptor alone: Around 30 CD8+ CDR3 sequences were shared between patients and controls but appeared highly expressed in patients and within their immunodominant clones. Between patients and healthy controls, no significant difference in CD8+ Simpson's diversity was found (P=0.060).

The sample was sorted CD4+, CD8+, or CD8+CD57+ T cells (not recorded which) from PBMCs. The chain is encoded by TRBV6-1 joined to TRBJ1-1; perhaps TRBD1 is the D gene, with 5 bases matching. This TCR derives from a human donor with aplastic anemia. Read as DNA, the sequence is TGTGCCAGCAGTGGGGGCTGGGGAAAGGCTTTCTTT. Its protein product is CASSGGWGKAFF.